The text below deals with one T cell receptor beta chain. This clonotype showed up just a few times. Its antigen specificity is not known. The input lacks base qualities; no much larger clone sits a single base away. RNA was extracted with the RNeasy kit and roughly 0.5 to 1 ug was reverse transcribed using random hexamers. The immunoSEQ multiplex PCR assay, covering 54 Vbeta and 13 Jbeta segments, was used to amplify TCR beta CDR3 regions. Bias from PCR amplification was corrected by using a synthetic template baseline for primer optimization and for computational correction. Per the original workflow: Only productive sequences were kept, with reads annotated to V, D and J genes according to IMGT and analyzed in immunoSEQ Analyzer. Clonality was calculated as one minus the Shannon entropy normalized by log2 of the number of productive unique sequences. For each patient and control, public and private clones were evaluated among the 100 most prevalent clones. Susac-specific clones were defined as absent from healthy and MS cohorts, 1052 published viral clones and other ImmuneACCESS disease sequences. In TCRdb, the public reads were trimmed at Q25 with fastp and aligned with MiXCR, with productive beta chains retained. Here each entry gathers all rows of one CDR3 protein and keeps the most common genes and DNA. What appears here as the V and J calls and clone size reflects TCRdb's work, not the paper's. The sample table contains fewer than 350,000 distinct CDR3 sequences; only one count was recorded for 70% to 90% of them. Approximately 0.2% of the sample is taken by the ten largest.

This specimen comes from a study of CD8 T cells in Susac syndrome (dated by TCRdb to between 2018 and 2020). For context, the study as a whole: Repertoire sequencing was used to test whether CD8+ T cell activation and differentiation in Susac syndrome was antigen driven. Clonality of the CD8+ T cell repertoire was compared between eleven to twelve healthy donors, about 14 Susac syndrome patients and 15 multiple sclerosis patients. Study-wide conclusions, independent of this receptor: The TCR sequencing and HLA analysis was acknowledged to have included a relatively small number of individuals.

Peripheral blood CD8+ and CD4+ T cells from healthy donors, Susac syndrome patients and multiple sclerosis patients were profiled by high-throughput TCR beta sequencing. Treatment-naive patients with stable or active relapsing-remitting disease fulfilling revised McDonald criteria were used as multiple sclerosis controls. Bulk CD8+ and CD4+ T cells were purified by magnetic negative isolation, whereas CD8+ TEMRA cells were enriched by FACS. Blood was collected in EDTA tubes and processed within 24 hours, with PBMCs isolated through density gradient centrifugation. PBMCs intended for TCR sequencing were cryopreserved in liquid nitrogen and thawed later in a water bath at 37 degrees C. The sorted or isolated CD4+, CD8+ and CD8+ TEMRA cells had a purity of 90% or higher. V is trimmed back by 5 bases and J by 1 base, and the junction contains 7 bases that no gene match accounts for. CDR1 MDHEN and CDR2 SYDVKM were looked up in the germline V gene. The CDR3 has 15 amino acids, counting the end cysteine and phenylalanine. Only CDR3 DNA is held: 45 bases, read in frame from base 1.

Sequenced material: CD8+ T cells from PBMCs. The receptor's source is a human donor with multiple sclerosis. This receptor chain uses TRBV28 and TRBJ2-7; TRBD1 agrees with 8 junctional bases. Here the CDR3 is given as CASSDPGQVSYEQYF. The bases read TGTGCCAGCAGTGATCCGGGACAGGTGTCCTACGAGCAGTACTTC.